The 12 T cell receptor beta chains given below trace back to one sample, sequenced in a study of CD8 T cells in ankylosing spondylitis. TCRdb recomputed calls from the 5' RACE reads with MiXCR, one row per CDR3 protein. The repertoire holds approximately 200,000 distinct CDR3 sequences, with roughly 13% as singletons. Sequencing was carried out using blood, either unsorted or a sorted T cell fraction (not recorded which). These receptor sequences come from a male donor with ankylosing spondylitis or in good health (not recorded which).

This clonotype has at least ten counts. V gene TRBV3-1 combines with J gene TRBJ1-1; 7 positions match TRBD1. The CDR3 has 14 amino acids. The germline V gene has CDR1 LGHDT and CDR2 YNNKEL (reference sequence). The J segment lost 2 bases and the V segment lost 4 bases, leaving 4 bases of the junction unmatched. In DNA, the CDR3 is TGTGCCAGCAGCCCGGGGGACAGCAACACTGAAGCTTTCTTT. Amino acids: CASSPGDSNTEAFF.

This clonotype showed up many times. V gene TRBV12-3 or TRBV12-4 combines with J gene TRBJ2-7, with a tentative D call TRBD1 (6 bases). The CDR3 consists of 16 residues. The V gene lost 6 bases and the J gene lost 4 bases, with 22 bases spanning the gap. The CDR3 here is CASRLGRQVPPYEQYF. The CDR3 DNA reads TGTGCCAGCAGACTGGGCCGACAGGTGCCCCCTTACGAGCAGTACTTC.

The chain combines TRBV29-1 with TRBJ2-1; D gene unclear. Looked up from germline, CDR1 is SQVTM and CDR2 is ANQGSEA. This CDR3 has 14 amino acids. Trimming took off 5 bases at V and 0 bases at J, with 11 bases between the two ends. The CDR3 protein is CSVYGVNSYNEQFF. The CDR3 coding sequence is TGCAGCGTTTATGGAGTGAACTCCTACAATGAGCAGTTCTTC.

This clonotype was recorded many times. This chain links TRBV5-1 with TRBJ2-7; the D gene could be TRBD1 or TRBD2 (5 bases each). V lost 3 bases to trimming and J lost 5 bases, with 15 bases between them. Germline assignment: CDR1 SGHRS and CDR2 YFSETQ. The CDR3 has 14 residues. CDR3 sequence reads: CASSSGTSRDEQYF. CDR3 DNA sequence: TGCGCCAGCAGCTCCGGGACGTCCCGGGACGAGCAGTACTTC.

The chain carries TRBV6-2 or TRBV6-3 and TRBJ1-6; D possibly corresponds to TRBD1 (5 bases). V lost 6 bases to trimming and J lost 16 bases, with 22 bases between them. CDR1 and CDR2 (germline): MNHEY, SVGEGT. The CDR3 runs to 14 residues. The CDR3 sequence: CASSGTPDGQTLHF. CDR3 nucleotide sequence: TGTGCCAGCAGCGGGACTCCTGACGGTCAGACGCTCCACTTT.

The sample holds a few counts of this clonotype. This chain links TRBV2 with TRBJ2-1; 7 bases are shared with TRBD2. The CDR3 loop spans 17 amino acids. Germline CDR1 reads SNHLY; CDR2 reads FYNNEI. The ends lost 6 bases at V and 3 bases at J; junction bases unmatched: 14. The CDR3 DNA reads TGTGCCAGCAGGCCCAGCGGGGACTCGCTGAGCTACAATGAGCAGTTCTTC. Translating it yields CASRPSGDSLSYNEQFF.

This clonotype was recorded at least ten times. The CDR3 reads CAIGNPEAYEQYF. CDR3 sequence (DNA): TGTGCCATCGGGAACCCTGAGGCCTACGAGCAGTACTTC. V is TRBV10-3 and J is TRBJ2-7; D remains ambiguous. Germline CDR1 and CDR2: ENHRY and SYGVKD. The length of the CDR3 is 13 residues. Between the trimmed V and J ends, which lost 8 bases and 2 bases, there was a span of 13 bases.

The chain has TRBV3-1 and TRBJ2-2, with 10 bases lining up with TRBD1. V shed 0 bases, J shed 6 bases, and the junction held 4 bases outside the gene matches. The CDR3 is 16 amino acids. CDR1 and CDR2 (germline): LGHDT, YNNKEL (reference sequence). CDR3 sequence (DNA): TGTGCCAGCAGCCAAGAGGGACAGGGGTATGCCGGGGAGCTGTTTTTT. Translation gives CASSQEGQGYAGELFF.

The CDR3 bases are TGCAGTGCTATAGAGGCAGGCCTGAACACCGGGGAGCTGTTTTTT. Amino acid sequence: CSAIEAGLNTGELFF. The rearrangement links TRBV20-1 to TRBJ2-2; D remains unclear. The CDR3 runs to 15 residues. V lost 4 bases to trimming and J lost 1 base, with 13 bases between them. Looked up from germline, CDR1 is DFQATT and CDR2 is SNEGSKA (reference sequence).

This CDR3 reads CASSGLGGHQETQYF. The CDR3 DNA follows: TGTGCCAGCAGTGGCCTAGGGGGCCACCAAGAGACCCAGTACTTC. V is TRBV6-2 or TRBV6-3 and J is TRBJ2-5; 7 nucleotides align to TRBD1. V shed 5 bases and J 0 bases; nucleotides not matched to a gene: 6. This CDR3 region has 15 residues. Germline V gene sequence: CDR1 MNHEY, CDR2 SVGEGT.

The chain recombines TRBV12-3 or TRBV12-4 with TRBJ1-1; D may be TRBD1 (5 bases). V was cut by 3 bases and J by 4 bases, with 12 bases left in between. This CDR3 contains 14 residues. CDR3 sequence: CASSFGGLGTEAFF. The CDR3 nucleotides read TGTGCCAGCAGTTTTGGGGGACTGGGCACTGAAGCTTTCTTT.

This clonotype was recorded many times. In DNA, the CDR3 is TGTGCCAGCAGCCAACTAGCGCGGGACACCGGGGAGCTGTTTTTT. Translated: CASSQLARDTGELFF. V and J are TRBV3-1 and TRBJ2-2; a weak D match, TRBD2 (6 bases). This CDR3 has 15 residues. Deletions cut 2 bases from V and 3 bases from J, with 10 bases between. The germline CDR1 and CDR2 sequences are LGHDT and YNNKEL (reference sequence).